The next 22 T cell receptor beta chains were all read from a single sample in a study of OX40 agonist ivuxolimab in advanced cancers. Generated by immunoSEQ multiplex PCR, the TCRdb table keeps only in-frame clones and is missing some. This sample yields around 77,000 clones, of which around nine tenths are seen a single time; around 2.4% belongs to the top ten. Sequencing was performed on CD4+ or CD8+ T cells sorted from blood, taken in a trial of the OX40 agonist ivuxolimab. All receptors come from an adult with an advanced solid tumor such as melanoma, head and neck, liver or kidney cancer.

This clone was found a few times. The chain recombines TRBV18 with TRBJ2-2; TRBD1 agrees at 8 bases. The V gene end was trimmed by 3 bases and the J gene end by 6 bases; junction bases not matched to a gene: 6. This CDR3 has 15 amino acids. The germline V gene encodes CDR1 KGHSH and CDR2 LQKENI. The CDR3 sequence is CASSPTGQGAGELFF. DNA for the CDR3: TGTGCCAGCTCACCTACTGGACAGGGCGCCGGGGAGCTGTTTTTT.

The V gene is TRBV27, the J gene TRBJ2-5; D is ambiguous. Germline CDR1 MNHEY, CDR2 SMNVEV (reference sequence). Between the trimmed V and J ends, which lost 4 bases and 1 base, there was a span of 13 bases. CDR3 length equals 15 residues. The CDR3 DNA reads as TGTGCCAGCAGTTATCGACCTACCTCCCAAGAGACCCAGTACTTC. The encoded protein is CASSYRPTSQETQYF.

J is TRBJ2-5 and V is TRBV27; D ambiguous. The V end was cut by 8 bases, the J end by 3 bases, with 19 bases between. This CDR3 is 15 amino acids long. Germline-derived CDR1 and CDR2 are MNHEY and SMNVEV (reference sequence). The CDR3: CASGQSAWREETQYF. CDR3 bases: TGTGCCAGCGGGCAGAGCGCCTGGCGTGAAGAGACCCAGTACTTC.

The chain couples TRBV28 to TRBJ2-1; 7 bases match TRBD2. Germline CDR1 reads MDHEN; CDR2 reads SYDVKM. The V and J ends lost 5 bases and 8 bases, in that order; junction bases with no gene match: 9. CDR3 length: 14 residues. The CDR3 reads CASSAPRLAHEQFF. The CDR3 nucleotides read TGTGCCAGCAGTGCCCCGCGACTAGCCCATGAGCAGTTCTTC.

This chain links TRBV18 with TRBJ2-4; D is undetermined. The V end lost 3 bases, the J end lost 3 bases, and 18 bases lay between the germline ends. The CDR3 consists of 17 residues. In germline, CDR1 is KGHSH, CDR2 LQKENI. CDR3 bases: TGTGCCAGCTCACCCTCCCTGGAAAGTTTGTTCAAAAACATTCAGTACTTC. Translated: CASSPSLESLFKNIQYF.

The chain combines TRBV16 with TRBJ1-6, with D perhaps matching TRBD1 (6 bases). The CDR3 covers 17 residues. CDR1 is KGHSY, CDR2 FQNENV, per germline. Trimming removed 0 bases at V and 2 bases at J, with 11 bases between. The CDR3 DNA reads TGTGCCAGCAGCCAATCTCGGGGGCGCACCTATAATTCACCCCTCCACTTT. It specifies CASSQSRGRTYNSPLHF.

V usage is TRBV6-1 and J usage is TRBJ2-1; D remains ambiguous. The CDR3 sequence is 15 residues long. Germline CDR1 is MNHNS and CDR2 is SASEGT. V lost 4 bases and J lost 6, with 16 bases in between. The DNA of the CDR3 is TGTGCCAGCAGTGTGGTGACCTTGAAGCCCAATGAGCAGTTCTTC. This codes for CASSVVTLKPNEQFF.

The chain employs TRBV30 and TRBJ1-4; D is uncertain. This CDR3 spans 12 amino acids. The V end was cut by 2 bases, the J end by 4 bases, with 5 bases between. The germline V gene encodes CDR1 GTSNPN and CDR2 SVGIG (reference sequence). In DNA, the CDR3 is TGTGCCTGGAGTCCCAATAATGAAAAACTGTTTTTT. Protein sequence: CAWSPNNEKLFF.

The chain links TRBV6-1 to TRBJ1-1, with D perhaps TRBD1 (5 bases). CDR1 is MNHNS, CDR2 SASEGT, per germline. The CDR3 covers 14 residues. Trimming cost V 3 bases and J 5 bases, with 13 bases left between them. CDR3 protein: CASSDGGGRTEAFF. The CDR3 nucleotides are TGTGCCAGCAGTGATGGGGGGGGACGGACTGAAGCTTTCTTT.

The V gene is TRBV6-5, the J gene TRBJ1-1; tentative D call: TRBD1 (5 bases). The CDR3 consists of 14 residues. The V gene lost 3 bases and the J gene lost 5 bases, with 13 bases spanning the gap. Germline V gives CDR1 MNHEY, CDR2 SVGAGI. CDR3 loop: CASSYVRGGTEAFF. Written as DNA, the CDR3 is TGTGCCAGCAGTTATGTGCGGGGGGGGACTGAAGCTTTCTTT.

For the CDR3, the DNA is TGCAGCGTTGATGGACTTTACAATGAGCAGTTCTTC. This gives the protein CSVDGLYNEQFF. The chain recombines TRBV29-1 with TRBJ2-1; D is possibly TRBD2 (5 bases). This CDR3 contains 12 residues. Trimming removed 3 bases at V and 4 bases at J, with 7 bases between. In germline, CDR1 is SQVTM, CDR2 ANQGSEA.

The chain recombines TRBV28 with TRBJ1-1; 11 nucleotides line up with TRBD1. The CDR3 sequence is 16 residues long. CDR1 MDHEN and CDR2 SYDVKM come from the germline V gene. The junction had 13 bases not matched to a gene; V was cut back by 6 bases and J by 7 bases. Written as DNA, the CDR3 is TGTGCCAGCAGCCCGCCCCGGGACAGGGGGGTGAGTGAAGCTTTCTTT. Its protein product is CASSPPRDRGVSEAFF.

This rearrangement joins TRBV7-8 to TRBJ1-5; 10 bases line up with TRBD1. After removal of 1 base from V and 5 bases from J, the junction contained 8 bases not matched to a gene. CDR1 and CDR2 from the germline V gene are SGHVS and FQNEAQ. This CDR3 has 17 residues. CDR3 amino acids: CASSLVPGTGVDQPQHF. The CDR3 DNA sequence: TGTGCCAGCAGCTTAGTACCCGGGACAGGGGTAGATCAGCCCCAGCATTTT.

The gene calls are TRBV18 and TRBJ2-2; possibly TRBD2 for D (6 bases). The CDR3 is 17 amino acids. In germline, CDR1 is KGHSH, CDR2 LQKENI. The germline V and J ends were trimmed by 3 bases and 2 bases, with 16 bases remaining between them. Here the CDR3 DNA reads TGTGCCAGCTCACCTCGACTAGTAGAAATTAACACCGGGGAGCTGTTTTTT. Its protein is CASSPRLVEINTGELFF.

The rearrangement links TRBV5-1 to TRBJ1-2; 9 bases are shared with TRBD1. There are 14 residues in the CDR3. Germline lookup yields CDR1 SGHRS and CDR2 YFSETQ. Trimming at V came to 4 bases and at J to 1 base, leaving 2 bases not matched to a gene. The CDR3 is CASSRDRVNYGYTF. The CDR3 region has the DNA TGCGCCAGCAGCCGGGACAGGGTTAACTATGGCTACACCTTC. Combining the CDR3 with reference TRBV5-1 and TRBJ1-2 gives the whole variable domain KAGVTQTPRYLIKTRGQQVTLSCSPISGHRSVSWYQQTPGQGLQFLFEYFSETQRNKGNFPGRFSGRQFSNSRSEMNVSTLELGDSALYLCASSRDRVNYGYTFGSGTRLTVV.

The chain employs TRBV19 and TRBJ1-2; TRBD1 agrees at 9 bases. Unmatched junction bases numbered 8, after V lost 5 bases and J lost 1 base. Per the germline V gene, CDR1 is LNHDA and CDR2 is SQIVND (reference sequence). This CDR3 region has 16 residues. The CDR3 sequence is CASSSRTGDYNYGYTF. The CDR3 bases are TGTGCCAGTAGTTCGCGGACAGGGGACTATAACTATGGCTACACCTTC.

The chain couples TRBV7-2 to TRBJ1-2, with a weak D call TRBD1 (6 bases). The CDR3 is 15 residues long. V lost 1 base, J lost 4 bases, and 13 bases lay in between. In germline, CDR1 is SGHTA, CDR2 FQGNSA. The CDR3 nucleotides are TGTGCCAGCAGCTTAGAGGGCAGGGGCCCCTATGGCTACACCTTC. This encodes CASSLEGRGPYGYTF.

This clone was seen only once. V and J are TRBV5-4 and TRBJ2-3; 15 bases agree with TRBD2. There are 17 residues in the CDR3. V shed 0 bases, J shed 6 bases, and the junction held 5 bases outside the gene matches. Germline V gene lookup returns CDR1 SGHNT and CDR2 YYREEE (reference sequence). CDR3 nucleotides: TGTGCCAGCAGCTTGGGGACTAGCGGGGGGGCAGAGGATACGCAGTATTTT. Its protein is CASSLGTSGGAEDTQYF. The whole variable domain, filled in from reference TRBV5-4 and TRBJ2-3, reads ETGVTQSPTHLIKTRGQQVTLRCSSQSGHNTVSWYQQALGQGPQFIFQYYREEENGRGNFPPRFSGLQFPNYSSELNVNALELDDSALYLCASSLGTSGGAEDTQYFGPGTRLTVL.

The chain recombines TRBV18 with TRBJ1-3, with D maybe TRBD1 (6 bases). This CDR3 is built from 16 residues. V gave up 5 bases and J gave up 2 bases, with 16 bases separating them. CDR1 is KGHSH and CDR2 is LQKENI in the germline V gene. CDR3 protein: CASSDQGQGAGNTIYF. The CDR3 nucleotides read TGTGCCAGCTCAGACCAGGGGCAGGGCGCTGGAAACACCATATATTTT.

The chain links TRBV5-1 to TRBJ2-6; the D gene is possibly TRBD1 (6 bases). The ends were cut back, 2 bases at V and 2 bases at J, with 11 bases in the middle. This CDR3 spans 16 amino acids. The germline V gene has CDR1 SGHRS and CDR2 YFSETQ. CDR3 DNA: TGCGCCAGCAGCTTCGAATCAGGGGCTGGGGCCAACGTCCTGACTTTC. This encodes CASSFESGAGANVLTF.

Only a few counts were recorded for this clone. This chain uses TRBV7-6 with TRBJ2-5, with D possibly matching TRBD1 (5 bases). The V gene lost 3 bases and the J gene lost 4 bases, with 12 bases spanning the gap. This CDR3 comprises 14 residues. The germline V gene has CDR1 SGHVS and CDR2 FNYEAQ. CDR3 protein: CASSFGQGGETQYF. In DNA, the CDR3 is TGTGCCAGCAGCTTCGGGCAGGGTGGAGAGACCCAGTACTTC.

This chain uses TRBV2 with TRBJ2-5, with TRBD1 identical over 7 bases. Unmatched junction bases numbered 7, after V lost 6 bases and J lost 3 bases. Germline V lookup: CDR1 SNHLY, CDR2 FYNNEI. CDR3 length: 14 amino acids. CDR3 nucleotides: TGTGCCAGCAGGAGGGGTACAGGGGAAGAGACCCAGTACTTC. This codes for CASRRGTGEETQYF. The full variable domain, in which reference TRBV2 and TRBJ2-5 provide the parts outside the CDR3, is EPEVTQTPSHQVTQMGQEVILRCVPISNHLYFYWYRQILGQKVEFLVSFYNNEISEKSEIFDDQFSVERPDGSNFTLKIRSTKLEDSAMYFCASRRGTGEETQYFGPGTRLLVL.